This T cell receptor beta chain appears in the sequencing data of a study of blood T cell repertoires in COVID-19. Overall study: Sites across the United States, Italy and Spain contributed samples from acute and convalescent COVID-19. Nucleic acid was either cDNA or gDNA, and it came from T cells, B-cell-depleted T cells, or PBMCs.

Germline V gives CDR1 MDHEN, CDR2 SYDVKM. There are 11 residues in the CDR3. Trimming pared 5 bases from V and 5 bases from J, leaving 5 bases between. Authors' data handling: Researchers report that nucleated cell counts were estimated from reference gene primer amplification. Sequencing was performed with immunoSEQ multiplex PCR; in TCRdb, only in-frame clones are kept and a portion is missing. From that table come the V and J calls and clone size; the DNA was used to work out D and trimming. The sample consists of about 210,000 clones, 92% of them appearing once. This chain uses TRBV28 with TRBJ2-3, with D uncertain. The sequenced sample consisted of peripheral blood. The TCR sequence derives from a man under 40 with acute or convalescent COVID-19. CDR3 loop: CASSPRDTQYF. CDR3 nucleotide sequence: TGTGCCAGCAGTCCCCGAGATACGCAGTATTTT. Filled out from reference TRBV28 and TRBJ2-3, the complete variable domain reads DVKVTQSSRYLVKRTGEKVFLECVQDMDHENMFWYRQDPGLGLRLIYFSYDVKMKEKGDIPEGYSVSREKKERFSLILESASTNQTSMYLCASSPRDTQYFGPGTRLTVL.